These T cell receptor beta chains were read from a single sample in a study of T-cell memory formation after mild COVID-19. A single record per CDR3 protein comes from TCRdb applying MiXCR to the 5' RACE reads. The repertoire holds about 170,000 distinct CDR3 sequences, approximately 12% seen once, with roughly 3.4% in the top ten. The sample consisted of PBMCs or a T cell subset sorted from them (not recorded which). The receptor set was obtained from a man aged 18 to 29 who had mild COVID-19 (a few samples of this study predate the infection). Cell type and time point are not known. Both conserved end residues are part of each CDR3. The D gene is left open where the match is weak. Part of the rows lack a size; the others show once, few, many or a class for expanded clones.

D,length,V,J,size,DNA,CDR3
.,14,TRBV6-5,TRBJ2-2,few,TGTGCCAGCAGTTACCGACAGCTTACCGGGGAGCTGTTTTTT,CASSYRQLTGELFF
.,12,TRBV11-2,TRBJ1-1,.,TGTGCCAGCAGCTTATCGGGCGGATCAGCTTTCTTT,CASSLSGGSAFF
.,12,TRBV24-1,TRBJ1-5,few,TGTGCACCCGGGAAGACGGATCAGCCCCAGCATTTT,CAPGKTDQPQHF
TRBD1,14,TRBV2,TRBJ1-2,few,TGTGCCAGCAGTGAAGGGGGACAGGGTTATGGCTACACCTTC,CASSEGGQGYGYTF
.,13,TRBV7-2,TRBJ1-6,.,TGTGCCAGCAGCCCCAAACCAGAATCACCCCTCCACTTT,CASSPKPESPLHF
TRBD1,12,TRBV10-3,TRBJ1-2,few,TGTGCCATCAGCCAGGGGGAGTATGGCTACACCTTC,CAISQGEYGYTF
.,14,TRBV27,TRBJ1-6,.,TGTGCCAGCAGAATGCCCCCCTATAATTCACCCCTCCACTTT,CASRMPPYNSPLHF
.,12,TRBV12-3/TRBV12-4,TRBJ1-5,many,TGTGCCAGCAGTGGGGTTGATCAGCCCCAGCATTTT,CASSGVDQPQHF
.,15,TRBV7-2,TRBJ2-5,many,TGTGCCAGCAGCTTAGTGTCCCATTTACGCGAGACCCAGTACTTC,CASSLVSHLRETQYF
.,12,TRBV29-1,TRBJ2-4,few,TGCAGCGTAGGCGAAGCCAAAAACATTCAGTACTTC,CSVGEAKNIQYF
.,14,TRBV2,TRBJ1-1,.,TGTGCCAGCAGTGTCAGGGCGCGGGAGACTGAAGCTTTCTTT,CASSVRARETEAFF
.,15,TRBV6-2/TRBV6-3,TRBJ2-5,.,TGTGCCAGCAGCCCCCACGCCAGGGGCCAAGAGACCCAGTACTTC,CASSPHARGQETQYF
.,15,TRBV5-1,TRBJ1-1,many,TGCGCCAGCAGGGCGGAGCTATCTATGAACACTGAAGCTTTCTTT,CASRAELSMNTEAFF
.,13,TRBV5-6,TRBJ2-2,.,TGTGCCAGCACTCCAAAAGGGGCCGGGGAGCTGTTTTTT,CASTPKGAGELFF
TRBD1,14,TRBV7-2,TRBJ2-5,.,TGTGCCAGCAGCCCCATTACAGGGGGAGAGACCCAGTACTTC,CASSPITGGETQYF
.,12,TRBV7-9,TRBJ2-1,few,TGTGCCAGCAGCTTACGGGGGGCAGGGAGGTTCTTC,CASSLRGAGRFF
.,14,TRBV7-2,TRBJ2-7,few,TGTGCCAGCAGCTTAATGGAGATTGTGTACGAGCAGTACTTC,CASSLMEIVYEQYF
.,12,TRBV25-1,TRBJ1-1,.,TGTGCCAGCAGTGAAAGAAGTCGGGAAGCTTTCTTT,CASSERSREAFF
.,15,TRBV7-9,TRBJ2-3,.,TGTGCCAGCAGCTTACAGGGATGGGTTACAGATACGCAGTATTTT,CASSLQGWVTDTQYF
.,15,TRBV4-3,TRBJ1-3,few,TGCGCCAGCAGCCAAGAACAGGCAAGAGGAAACACCATATATTTT,CASSQEQARGNTIYF
.,16,TRBV4-3,TRBJ1-4,.,TGCGCCAGCAGCCAAGATCCGGGGAAGGTCCGGGAAAAACTGTTTTTT,CASSQDPGKVREKLFF
.,14,TRBV7-2,TRBJ1-2,.,TGTGCCAGCAGTTTGGGACGGGAAGCCTATGGCTACACCTTC,CASSLGREAYGYTF
.,13,TRBV9,TRBJ1-1,few,TGTGCCAGCAGCGTAGGGACGGGCACTGAAGCTTTCTTT,CASSVGTGTEAFF